The clone carrying this T cell receptor (beta chain) was seen more than once but under ten times. Its antigen is not known. Trimming cost V 3 bases and J 3 bases; bases outside gene matches: 8. The CDR3 length is 16 residues. Looked up from germline, CDR1 is LNHNV and CDR2 is YYDKDF (reference sequence). The sample comes from a study of identical twins. Findings and limits, study-wide: Interpretation of the results relied on cross-sectional statistical analysis and not on following the same donors. For cord blood, abundant beta clonotypes had fewer insertions, unlike memory repertoires, which showed none.

TCRdb independently ran MiXCR on the 5' RACE reads; one entry per CDR3 protein. The data hold 690,000 or so distinct CDR3 sequences, with around 8.3% observed a single time. The same data also went into a second study, on yellow fever vaccine responses in identical twins.

Source material: PBMCs. The chain links TRBV15 to TRBJ2-3; TRBD2 matches at 8 bases. The clonotype was recovered from a woman under 30 in good health. The CDR3 bases are TGTGCCACCAGCAGTCGGGCCGGGAGGGGAACAGATACGCAGTATTTT. The encoded protein is CATSSRAGRGTDTQYF. The entire variable domain, with the rest obtained from reference TRBV15 and TRBJ2-3, is as follows: DAMVIQNPRYQVTQFGKPVTLSCSQTLNHNVMYWYQQKSSQAPKLLFHYYDKDFNNEADTPDNFQSRRPNTSFCFLDIRSPGLGDTAMYLCATSSRAGRGTDTQYFGPGTRLTVL.